This TCR beta chain was observed in a study of CD4 T cells in relation to SARS-CoV-2 and coronaviruses. Study as a whole: Negative control cultures got HIV-1 Nef peptides or no peptide.

Unexposed donor CD4+ T cells date from 2011-2018, before the COVID-19 pandemic. After more than eight days of culture, CD4+ T cells were isolated. Unexposed-donor CD4+ T cells were probed with SARS-CoV-2 S/N and four cold-coronavirus spikes, cells permitting. Per the germline V gene, CDR1 is KGHSH and CDR2 is LQKENI. The CDR3 contains 16 residues. The trim removed 4 bases at V and 1 base at J, leaving 9 bases unmatched. Regarding this clone: As yet, its antigen is unknown.

Clones were read by immunoSEQ multiplex PCR, and TCRdb kept only the in-frame ones, dropping some. The sample lists 24,000 or so clones; about 70% were seen once. Material: CD4+ T cells from PBMCs, cultured in vitro. This TCR derives from a human donor in good health. This sequence joins TRBV18 and TRBJ1-2; 7 bases are shared with TRBD1. CDR3 residues: CASSRQQDRLNYGYTF. CDR3 coding DNA: TGTGCCAGCTCACGCCAACAGGACAGGCTTAACTATGGCTACACCTTC.